The rows below give T cell receptor beta chains drawn from one sample of a study of blood T cell repertoires in COVID-19. This table comes from immunoSEQ multiplex PCR, and its TCRdb copy is limited to in-frame clones, with some not included. The table records more than 90,000 clones, around 85% of them present only once. The sequenced material came from peripheral blood. The receptors originated from a woman in her sixties or seventies with active or convalescent COVID-19. CDR3s include the opening cysteine and the closing phenylalanine or tryptophan. The D gene is left open where the match is weak. Part of the rows lack a size; the others show once, few, many or a class for expanded clones.

clone_size	d_call	j_call	v_call	cdr3_length	cdr3_nt	cdr3_aa
.	.	TRBJ1-6	TRBV7-2	12	TGTGCCAGCAGCTTCGTCGGAGGACCCCTCCACTTT	CASSFVGGPLHF
.	.	TRBJ1-2	TRBV19	14	TGTGCCAGTAGTATAGATAACAGACGCTATGGCTACACCTTC	CASSIDNRRYGYTF
.	TRBD1	TRBJ1-2	TRBV24-1	14	TGTGCCACCAGTGATCTACCGACAGGGGACGGCTACACCTTC	CATSDLPTGDGYTF
.	TRBD2	TRBJ2-1	TRBV19	15	TGTGCCAGTAGGATCGGGACTAGCGGGCAAACCGAGCAGTTCTTC	CASRIGTSGQTEQFF
few	.	TRBJ2-3	TRBV21-1	14	TGTGCCAGCAGCAAAGAGGAGGGTGCAGATACGCAGTATTTT	CASSKEEGADTQYF
.	TRBD1	TRBJ1-1	TRBV7-6	15	TGTGCCAGCACCGCCCTCAACAGGGGGAACACTGAAGCTTTCTTT	CASTALNRGNTEAFF
.	TRBD1	TRBJ2-6	TRBV19	17	TGTGCCAGTAGTATCGCAGGGGGCAGGTCTGGGGCCAACGTCCTGACTTTC	CASSIAGGRSGANVLTF
.	TRBD2	TRBJ2-7	TRBV30	17	TGTGCCTGGAGTCAGGGACTAGCGGGGAGAAGGAAAAGGGAGCAGTACTTC	CAWSQGLAGRRKREQYF
.	.	TRBJ1-1	TRBV7-3	13	TGTGCCAGCAGCTTGGGAGGGGCCACTGAAGCTTTCTTT	CASSLGGATEAFF
.	.	TRBJ1-2	TRBV5-1	13	TGCGCCAGCAGCCCTAACAGGGATTTGGGCTACACCTTC	CASSPNRDLGYTF
.	.	TRBJ1-2	TRBV7-2	13	TGTGCCAGCAGCCCAGACACAGACTATGGCTACACCTTC	CASSPDTDYGYTF
.	TRBD1	TRBJ2-2	TRBV24-1	14	TGTGCCACCAGTGATCGACAGGGGACCGGGGAGCTGTTTTTT	CATSDRQGTGELFF
once	.	TRBJ2-4	TRBV19	14	TGTGCCAGTAGTAGCAGGGGTGGTAGGAACATTCAGTACTTC	CASSSRGGRNIQYF
.	TRBD2	TRBJ2-3	TRBV5-1	16	TGCGCCAGCAGCCGGACTAGCGGGAGTGGAGCAGATACGCAGTATTTT	CASSRTSGSGADTQYF
.	TRBD2	TRBJ2-1	TRBV19	15	TGTGCCACCTTCGGGACTAGCGGGAGAAGAGGTGAGCAGTTCTTC	CATFGTSGRRGEQFF
.	TRBD2	TRBJ2-7	TRBV6-6	14	TGTGCCAGCAGTAGGGCGGGAGCAGACTACGAGCAGTACTTC	CASSRAGADYEQYF
.	.	TRBJ2-5	TRBV5-1	13	TGCGCCAGCAGGTGGGACTTCCAAGAGACCCAGTACTTC	CASRWDFQETQYF
few	.	TRBJ1-1	TRBV3-1/TRBV3-2	14	TGTGCCAGCAGCCAATTACCGGTCCGCCACTCCGCTTTCTTT	CASSQLPVRHSAFF
.	TRBD1	TRBJ2-7	TRBV7-9	15	TGTGCCAGCAGCCCCGTCCCGGGACAGGGGTACGAGCAGTACTTC	CASSPVPGQGYEQYF
once	TRBD2	TRBJ2-1	TRBV10-3	14	TGTGCCGCCCTCCCGCGGGCGGGAGGTACTGAGCAGTTCTTC	CAALPRAGGTEQFF
.	.	TRBJ2-2	TRBV19	17	TGTGCCAGTAGTCCGGGAAGAGGACGGGAGCGAACCGGGGAGCTGTTTTTT	CASSPGRGRERTGELFF
.	TRBD1	TRBJ2-3	TRBV24-1	16	TGTGCCACCAGTGGAGGACAGGGGGCGCGTGTCGATACGCAGTATTTT	CATSGGQGARVDTQYF
few	TRBD1	TRBJ1-1	TRBV3-1/TRBV3-2	17	TGTGCCAGCAGCCAGCGCGGGACAGGGGCTCCGTCGACTGAAGCTTTCTTT	CASSQRGTGAPSTEAFF
once	.	TRBJ1-2	TRBV12-3/TRBV12-4	12	TGTGCCAGCAGACCGACGGGCTATGGCTACACCTTC	CASRPTGYGYTF
.	.	TRBJ1-4	TRBV4-3	16	TGCGCCAGCAGCCAAGATCGGTCCGGGGTTGGTGAAAAACTGTTTTTT	CASSQDRSGVGEKLFF
once	.	TRBJ1-2	TRBV18	15	TGTGCCAGCTCACCGTCCGGGGATGAGGGCTATGGCTACACCTTC	CASSPSGDEGYGYTF
few	.	TRBJ2-3	TRBV5-1	14	TGCGCCAGCAGCTTGCTGGGCTTCACAGATACGCAGTATTTT	CASSLLGFTDTQYF
.	TRBD2	TRBJ2-5	TRBV15	16	TGTGCCACCAGCAGAGGAGCTAGCGGGATTGGAGAGACCCAGTACTTC	CATSRGASGIGETQYF
.	TRBD1	TRBJ2-7	TRBV7-8	15	TGTGCCAGCAGCCCAGGGACAGGGTCCCTCTACGAGCAGTACTTC	CASSPGTGSLYEQYF
few	.	TRBJ1-2	TRBV28	18	TGTGCCAGCAGTTCCCCAAGGGGGGGACCAGGGGCTAACTATGGCTACACCTTC	CASSSPRGGPGANYGYTF
.	.	TRBJ1-5	TRBV2	17	TGTGCCAGCAGTGAAAGGTTGGGACTTTATAGCAATCAGCCCCAGCATTTT	CASSERLGLYSNQPQHF
.	.	TRBJ1-3	TRBV19	17	TGTGCCAGTAGTGGTGGACACCATTCAAGCTCTGGAAACACCATATATTTT	CASSGGHHSSSGNTIYF
.	TRBD1	TRBJ1-1	TRBV19	15	TGTGCCAGTACCCTCAAGACAGGGATGAACACTGAAGCTTTCTTT	CASTLKTGMNTEAFF
.	TRBD2	TRBJ2-5	TRBV11-2	13	TGTGCCAGCAGCTCTGGACTAGCCGAGACCCAGTACTTC	CASSSGLAETQYF
few	.	TRBJ1-4	TRBV5-1	15	TGCGCCAGCAGACTCAACACAGCAACTAATGAAAAACTGTTTTTT	CASRLNTATNEKLFF
.	.	TRBJ1-4	TRBV5-1	15	TGCGCCAGCAGCTTGGAGCAGGGGACTAATGAAAAACTGTTTTTT	CASSLEQGTNEKLFF
.	.	TRBJ1-5	TRBV6-5	14	TGTGCCAGCTGGGTCGGGGGGGCCAATCAGCCCCAGCATTTT	CASWVGGANQPQHF
few	.	TRBJ1-1	TRBV3-1/TRBV3-2	14	TGTGCCAGCAGCCAATTGCAGGGGTACACTGAAGCTTTCTTT	CASSQLQGYTEAFF
.	TRBD2	TRBJ2-1	TRBV7-2	14	TGTGCCAGCAGCCTAGGACTAGCGGGAGTTGAGCAGTTCTTC	CASSLGLAGVEQFF
.	.	TRBJ2-7	TRBV28	13	TGTGCCAGCAGTGACTTAAAGAGGGACGAGCAGTACTTC	CASSDLKRDEQYF
.	.	TRBJ1-5	TRBV30	13	TGTGCCTGGAGTCAGGGAACCAATCAGCCCCAGCATTTT	CAWSQGTNQPQHF
.	.	TRBJ1-3	TRBV9	15	TGTGCCAGCAGCGTATTTGACAGCTCTGGAAACACCATATATTTT	CASSVFDSSGNTIYF
few	TRBD2	TRBJ2-3	TRBV10-3	15	TGTGCCATCAGTGAGAGTAGCGGGAGAACAGATACGCAGTATTTT	CAISESSGRTDTQYF
once	.	TRBJ1-6	TRBV9	15	TGTGCCAGCAGCGTATTGGGACAAGTGAATTCACCCCTCCACTTT	CASSVLGQVNSPLHF
.	.	TRBJ1-1	TRBV5-1	13	TGCGCCAGCAGCCCGGAGGTCGGGTTGGGAGCTTTCTTT	CASSPEVGLGAFF
.	.	TRBJ2-1	TRBV7-2	15	TGTGCCAGCAGCTTAGCGTACAGCTCCTACAATGAGCAGTTCTTC	CASSLAYSSYNEQFF
.	.	TRBJ2-7	TRBV27	15	TGTGCCAGCAGTTTATCGCCACAGGGTAATTACGAGCAGTACTTC	CASSLSPQGNYEQYF